These T cell receptor beta chains were read from a single sample in a study of T cells in Graves' hyperthyroidism and ophthalmopathy. TCRdb re-called the multiplex PCR reads with MiXCR, one entry per CDR3 protein. The sample lists roughly 660,000 distinct CDR3 sequences, around 15% occurring once. Material for sequencing was blood. These receptors were obtained from a man aged 50 or older with Graves' hyperthyroidism. CDR3s include the opening cysteine and the closing phenylalanine or tryptophan. A D gene is named only where the DNA matches it firmly. Clone size, where shown, is once, few, many, or a class for clones that have expanded.

>TRBD2|NA|TRBV6-2/TRBV6-3|TRBJ2-3
TGTGCCAGCAGTTACATTTCTAGCGGAGATACGCAGTATTTT
CASSYISSGDTQYF
>NA|NA|TRBV9|TRBJ2-1
TGTGCCAGCAGCGTAGATCGGGAGCAGTTCTTC
CASSVDREQFF
>TRBD2|NA|TRBV4-2|TRBJ2-3
TGTGCCAGCAGCCAAGATAGGACTAGCGGGAGTGATACGCAGTATTTT
CASSQDRTSGSDTQYF
>NA|NA|TRBV3-1|TRBJ2-5
TGTGCCAGCAGCCTAGGGGCCCTCGGGCAAGAGACCCAGTACTTC
CASSLGALGQETQYF
>NA|few|TRBV5-1|TRBJ2-7
TGCGCCAGCAGCTTGGGCAGGATAGAACAGGGTCCCTCCTACGAGCAGTACTTC
CASSLGRIEQGPSYEQYF
>NA|many|TRBV24-1|TRBJ2-1
TGTGCCACCAGTGAGTCGGACTGGTACAATGAGCAGTTCTTC
CATSESDWYNEQFF
>TRBD2|NA|TRBV2|TRBJ2-4
TGTGCCAGCAGTGAATTTCACCTAGCGGGAGTCAACTTAGCCAAAAACATTCAGTACTTC
CASSEFHLAGVNLAKNIQYF
>NA|NA|TRBV28|TRBJ1-6
NA
CASSSFGQGSHF
>NA|NA|TRBV18|TRBJ1-3
TGTGCCAGCTCACCACCGAAAGGGGACTCTGGAAACACCATATATTTT
CASSPPKGDSGNTIYF
>TRBD2|many|TRBV11-2|TRBJ2-1
TGTGCCAGCAGCTTACAACCGGGACTAGCTGAGTACAATGAGCAGTTCTTC
CASSLQPGLAEYNEQFF
>NA|many|TRBV7-2|TRBJ1-6
TGTGCCAGCAGCTTAAGGGAGAGGAGCTCCTATAATTCACCCCTCCACTTT
CASSLRERSSYNSPLHF
>NA|NA|TRBV24-1|TRBJ1-1
TGTGCCACCAGTGATTTGTGGACTTTCTTT
CATSDLWTFF
>NA|many|TRBV2|TRBJ1-1
TGTGCCAGCAGTGAGTGGGGCAGGAACACTGAAGCTTTCTTT
CASSEWGRNTEAFF
>NA|many|TRBV19|TRBJ1-1
TGTGCCAGTAGGACCTTGGGGGGCCTGAACACTGAAGCTTTCTTT
CASRTLGGLNTEAFF
>TRBD1|many|TRBV11-2|TRBJ1-2
TGTGCCAGCAGCCATCTCCGGAACAGGGGGTACCGTGGCTACACCTTC
CASSHLRNRGYRGYTF
>TRBD2|many|TRBV29-1|TRBJ2-7
TGCAGCGTTATGGGACTAGCAGGTTACGAGCAGTACTTC
CSVMGLAGYEQYF
>NA|many|TRBV20-1|TRBJ2-7
TGCAGCCCTCAAAGCGGGCCATTCTCCTACGAGCAGTACTTC
CSPQSGPFSYEQYF
>NA|many|TRBV12-3/TRBV12-4|TRBJ2-3
TGTGCCAGCAGTTTCGTCACAGATACGCAGTATTTT
CASSFVTDTQYF
>NA|few|TRBV5-1|TRBJ2-5
TGCGCCAGCAGCTTGCAAGGGTCCGGGACCCAGTACTTC
CASSLQGSGTQYF
>NA|NA|TRBV12-5|TRBJ1-1
TGTGTTAGTGGTCTGGTAGGTCTCTCGAGATTGAACACTGAAGCTTTCTTT
CVSGLVGLSRLNTEAFF
>NA|many|TRBV5-1|TRBJ1-1
TGCGCCAGCAGCCTGGACAGTACTTCTACCCCTGAAGCTTTCTTT
CASSLDSTSTPEAFF
>NA|NA|TRBV11-2|TRBJ1-2
TGTGCCAGCACTCCCCTCCGGACATTCTATGGCTACACCTTC
CASTPLRTFYGYTF
>NA|many|TRBV7-2|TRBJ2-7
TGTGCCAGCAGCTCCGGGACTGCAAAAGTCTACGAGCAGTACTTC
CASSSGTAKVYEQYF
>NA|few|TRBV25-1|TRBJ1-6
TGTGCCAGCAGTGGCTCACCCCTCCACTTT
CASSGSPLHF
>NA|many|TRBV28|TRBJ1-1
TGTGCCAGCAGCCCGATTCAGCGGGGGATGAACACTGAAGCTTTCTTT
CASSPIQRGMNTEAFF
>TRBD1|NA|TRBV19|TRBJ2-7
TGTGCCAGCCGGGGACAGGGGGCCCACGAGCAGTACTTC
CASRGQGAHEQYF
>NA|many|TRBV2|TRBJ2-7
TGTGCCAGCAGTGAAGCGTTGAGCGGACCCTACGAGCAGTACTTC
CASSEALSGPYEQYF
>TRBD2|NA|TRBV11-2|TRBJ2-7
TGTGCCAGCAGCTTAGGACTAGCGGAGATTACCTACGAGCAGTACTTC
CASSLGLAEITYEQYF
>NA|NA|TRBV25-1|TRBJ1-1
TGTGCCAGCAGTGCCCGCGACAGGAGAGACACTGAAGCTTTCTTT
CASSARDRRDTEAFF
>TRBD2|many|TRBV20-1|TRBJ2-3
TGCAGTGCTAGAGGGGCTAGCGGGAGTGTTAGAGATACGCAGTATTTT
CSARGASGSVRDTQYF
>TRBD2|few|TRBV5-6|TRBJ2-4
TGTGTCAGCAGCTCCCTTAGCGGGCTAGCCAAAAACATTCAGTACTTC
CVSSSLSGLAKNIQYF
>TRBD1|many|TRBV6-2/TRBV6-3|TRBJ2-7
TGTACCAGCAGGTCCGGGACAGGGGGTTATGGTTCGTCCGGCGAGCAGTACTTC
CTSRSGTGGYGSSGEQYF
>TRBD2|many|TRBV12-3/TRBV12-4|TRBJ2-3
TGTGCCAGCAGGCAGAGCGGGAGTCCACGCACAGATACGCAGTATTTT
CASRQSGSPRTDTQYF
>NA|few|TRBV10-1|TRBJ2-3
TGCGCCAGCAGTCCACGGCAGGGTCATACTGGTACGCAGTATTTT
CASSPRQGHTGTQYF
>NA|many|TRBV28|TRBJ1-6
TGTGCCAGCAGTCCCGCATTAGGGGATTCACCCCTCCACTTT
CASSPALGDSPLHF
>NA|many|TRBV12-5|TRBJ2-3
TGTGCTAGTGTCCCGCCAGGGGAGGTTTACACAGATACGCAGTATTTT
CASVPPGEVYTDTQYF
>NA|many|TRBV2|TRBJ1-4
TGTGCCAGCAGTGACAGGGGTGAAAAACTGTTTTTT
CASSDRGEKLFF
>NA|many|TRBV27|TRBJ1-1
TGTGCCAGCAGTCTCCGGGAGGACACTGAAGCTTTCTTT
CASSLREDTEAFF
>NA|NA|TRBV19|TRBJ1-4
TGTGCCAGTACCCCGCCGGGGTTGCGGAGTGAAAAACTGTTTTTT
CASTPPGLRSEKLFF
>NA|few|TRBV20-1|TRBJ2-5
TGCAGTGCTAGAGATGTAGTGGGCAGGGAAGGAGAGACCCAGTACTTC
CSARDVVGREGETQYF
>NA|many|TRBV9|TRBJ1-2
TGTGCCAGCAGCGCTGGTAGTTCGGGGCAGTTGAACTATGGCTACACCTTC
CASSAGSSGQLNYGYTF
>NA|many|TRBV2|TRBJ1-5
TGTGCCAGCAGCTCGGGGGGACCCGGCAATCAGCCCCAGCATTTT
CASSSGGPGNQPQHF
>TRBD1|many|TRBV28|TRBJ1-2
TGTGCCAGCAGTCCCATACGGGACAGCCTATTTGATGGCTACACCTTC
CASSPIRDSLFDGYTF
>TRBD1|NA|TRBV3-1|TRBJ1-1
TGTGCCAGCAGCCGTCTGACAGGGGCGGACACTGAAGCTTTCTTT
CASSRLTGADTEAFF
>TRBD2|many|TRBV7-3|TRBJ2-1
TGTGCCAGCAGCTTAGGGTTCGGGACTACACGAAATGAGCAGTTCTTC
CASSLGFGTTRNEQFF
>NA|NA|TRBV7-9|TRBJ2-3
TGTGCCAGCAGCTCCAGAGTGCCCGGTAGGGGGACTCGGGGCGCATTTAGCACAGATACGCAGTATTTT
CASSSRVPGRGTRGAFSTDTQYF
>TRBD1|many|TRBV11-2|TRBJ1-1
TGTGCCAGCAGGGAACCTGGGACAGAGGCTGAAGCTTTCTTT
CASREPGTEAEAFF
>TRBD1|many|TRBV30|TRBJ1-6
TGTGCCTGGAGTGCATGGACAGGGGAATCACCCCTCCACTTT
CAWSAWTGESPLHF
>NA|few|TRBV10-2|TRBJ1-2
TGCGCCAGCACTCCCCCGGGAGTTCTGGGCTACACCTTC
CASTPPGVLGYTF